Presented here are 15 T cell receptor beta chains from one specimen sequenced in a study of spatial heterogeneity in lung cancer. TCRdb redid the calling of the 5' RACE reads with MiXCR, one entry per CDR3 protein. Of 20,000 to 30,000 distinct CDR3 sequences in the sample, around 10% are singletons; the top ten hold roughly 20%. Time point noted: blood at routine non-recurrence follow-up after resection. Specimen: PBMCs, collected at follow-up. The source of these receptors is a male donor with early-stage non-small cell lung cancer.

This clonotype was seen only a few times. V is TRBV27 and J is TRBJ1-5; no firm D call. Germline CDR1 MNHEY, CDR2 SMNVEV (reference sequence). With 10 bases removed from V and 5 bases from J, the gap between germline ends came to 9 bases. This CDR3 region has 11 residues. The CDR3 DNA reads as TGTGCCACCGGAGAATATCAGCCCCAGCATTTT. This codes for CATGEYQPQHF.

This rearrangement joins TRBV20-1 to TRBJ2-1, with a possible D match to TRBD1 (7 bases). Trimming left V 3 bases short and J 4 bases short, with 16 bases between. There are 15 residues in the CDR3. Germline V gene sequence: CDR1 DFQATT, CDR2 SNEGSKA (reference sequence). The CDR3 nucleotides are TGCAGTGCTAGGCCGAGGGGGCTAGCGTACAATGAGCAGTTCTTC. Protein product: CSARPRGLAYNEQFF.

This clonotype was found many times. V and J are TRBV6-1 and TRBJ1-5; D not certain. Trimming stripped 1 base from V and 5 bases from J, with 9 bases between. This CDR3 has 14 residues. Germline V lookup: CDR1 MNHNS, CDR2 SASEGT. In DNA, the CDR3 is TGTGCCAGCAGTGAAGGAGTCTTAGATCAGCCCCAGCATTTT. Translated: CASSEGVLDQPQHF.

This clonotype was seen ten or more times. The genes are TRBV20-1 and TRBJ2-1, with 9 positions matching TRBD2. V was clipped by 3 bases and J by 4 bases; unmatched bases: 7. The CDR3 loop spans 15 amino acids. Looked up from germline, CDR1 is DFQATT and CDR2 is SNEGSKA (reference sequence). The CDR3 DNA reads as TGCAGTGCTAGTGAGGCGGGGGGGCCTTACAATGAGCAGTTCTTC. It encodes CSASEAGGPYNEQFF.

Ten or more counts support this clonotype. This chain connects TRBV20-1 to TRBJ1-5, with D perhaps matching TRBD1 (5 bases). With 5 bases removed from V and 0 bases from J, the gap between germline ends came to 17 bases. Germline V gene sequence: CDR1 DFQATT, CDR2 SNEGSKA (reference sequence). CDR3 size: 16 residues. The CDR3 region is CSAGFGAGYSNQPQHF. In nucleotides, the CDR3 is TGCAGTGCTGGTTTTGGGGCAGGGTATAGCAATCAGCCCCAGCATTTT.

This chain joins TRBV6-1 and TRBJ2-1, with D hard to call. This CDR3 comprises 15 residues. Germline V gene lookup returns CDR1 MNHNS and CDR2 SASEGT. The ends were cut back, 2 bases at V and 2 bases at J, with 10 bases in the middle. Here the CDR3 DNA reads TGTGCCAGCAGTGAAATGGCTGGGGCCTACAATGAGCAGTTCTTC. The encoded protein is CASSEMAGAYNEQFF.

Only a few counts were recorded for this clonotype. The chain uses TRBV11-2 and TRBJ2-5, with D possibly matching TRBD1 (6 bases). The V end was cut by 4 bases, the J end by 4 bases, with 13 bases between. This CDR3 is built from 14 residues. Germline values: CDR1 SGHAT, CDR2 FQNNGV. The CDR3 sequence: CASSSPRGSETQYF. The CDR3 DNA reads as TGTGCCAGCAGCTCACCGAGGGGGTCAGAGACCCAGTACTTC.

This clonotype was seen repeatedly, ten times or more. The chain employs TRBV6-6 and TRBJ2-7; no definite D call. The V gene lost 7 bases and the J gene lost 5 bases, with 15 bases spanning the gap. Germline loops: CDR1 MNHNY, CDR2 SVGAGI (reference sequence). The CDR3 extends over 13 amino acids. The CDR3 protein is CASTQPLENEQYF. The CDR3, as DNA: TGTGCCAGCACGCAGCCGCTTGAGAACGAGCAGTACTTC.

In this sample, this clonotype turned up many times. This chain connects TRBV20-1 to TRBJ1-4; D is uncertain. From germline, CDR1 is DFQATT and CDR2 SNEGSKA (reference sequence). The CDR3 is 15 amino acids. V lost 0 bases, J lost 0 bases, and 8 bases lay in between. The CDR3 loop is CSARDQRATNEKLFF. The CDR3 nucleotides read TGCAGTGCTAGAGATCAGCGTGCAACTAATGAAAAACTGTTTTTT.

This clonotype was observed a few times. This sequence joins TRBV4-3 and TRBJ2-7; 7 bases map to TRBD2. The CDR3 has 16 residues. Unmatched junction bases numbered 6, after V lost 0 bases and J lost 1 base. The V gene's germline CDR1 is LGHNA and CDR2 YSLEER. The CDR3 nucleotides read TGCGCCAGCAGCCAAGATGTCCCTAGCGGATCCTACGAGCAGTACTTC. It codes for CASSQDVPSGSYEQYF.

This clonotype was seen at least ten times. The chain employs TRBV19 and TRBJ1-5; D remains unclear. V lost 5 bases and J 5 bases, leaving 25 bases between the germline ends. Germline V gene lookup returns CDR1 LNHDA and CDR2 SQIVND (reference sequence). This CDR3 is 18 amino acids long. The CDR3, as DNA: TGTGCCAGTAGTTTTCCAACCGACTCGCTTTTTCTTTATCAGCCCCAGCATTTT. Protein sequence: CASSFPTDSLFLYQPQHF.

There are many counts of this clonotype. The chain is built from TRBV5-1 and TRBJ2-7; no definite D call. This CDR3 contains 13 residues. V dropped 0 bases and J dropped 7 bases, with 11 bases sitting between them. Germline V gene sequence: CDR1 SGHRS, CDR2 YFSETQ. The CDR3 here is CASSLGFSAEQYF. As DNA, the CDR3 is TGCGCCAGCAGCTTGGGATTTTCGGCTGAGCAGTACTTC.

This clonotype has more than one count but fewer than ten. The chain recombines TRBV7-2 with TRBJ2-3; D not certain. Between the trimmed V and J ends, which lost 5 bases and 0 bases, there was a span of 12 bases. Germline values: CDR1 SGHTA, CDR2 FQGNSA. CDR3 length: 15 residues. The CDR3 is CASSPLTASTDTQYF. The CDR3 DNA is TGTGCCAGCAGCCCCCTGACCGCTAGCACAGATACGCAGTATTTT. The variable domain in full, with the rest retrieved from reference TRBV7-2 and TRBJ2-3, is GAGVSQSPSNKVTEKGKDVELRCDPISGHTALYWYRQSLGQGLEFLIYFQGNSAPDKSGLPSDRFSAERTGGSVSTLTIQRTQQEDSAVYLCASSPLTASTDTQYFGPGTRLTVL.

This clonotype occurred many times. The chain joins TRBV5-4 to TRBJ2-2, with 11 bases aligning to TRBD1. Germline-derived CDR1 and CDR2 are SGHNT and YYREEE (reference sequence). J was trimmed by 9 bases and V by 1 base; bases with no gene match: 11. The CDR3 has 17 amino acids. The CDR3 DNA is TGTGCCAGCAGCTTGCCCTATGGACAGGGGGCTGGACGGGAGCTGTTTTTT. This encodes CASSLPYGQGAGRELFF.

The V call is TRBV7-2, the J call TRBJ2-7, with D possibly TRBD1 on 6 matching bases. This CDR3 contains 13 residues. From germline, CDR1 is SGHTA and CDR2 FQGNSA. V was clipped by 3 bases and J by 4 bases, with 10 bases between them. The DNA for the CDR3 is TGTGCCAGCAGCTTCGGACAGTGGTACGAGCAGTACTTC. Residues: CASSFGQWYEQYF.